One sample yielded the 16 T cell receptor beta chains listed below, sequenced in a study of blood T cell repertoires in COVID-19 (TCRdb year 2020). Library method: the immunoSEQ multiplex PCR assay. TCRdb limited this immuneACCESS table to in-frame rearrangements with V and J called. A share of clones is missing; checked studies link under half to unresolved V genes, and the rest is unexplained. Counted in this sample were approximately 89,000 clones; 80% of them appeared once. About 19% of the sample rests with the top ten. Material for sequencing was peripheral blood. All receptors derive from a woman at least 80 years old with acute or convalescent COVID-19.

In DNA form, the CDR3 reads TGTGCCAGCAGCTTCAGCGGTCTTAGTTACGAGCAGTACTTC. It codes for CASSFSGLSYEQYF. The chain is built from TRBV9 and TRBJ2-7; D is possibly TRBD2 (5 bases). The CDR3 loop spans 14 amino acids. Germline loops: CDR1 SGDLS, CDR2 YYNGEE. Deletions cut 4 bases from V and 4 bases from J, with 15 bases between.

This chain joins TRBV5-1 and TRBJ1-2; 7 bases map to TRBD1. From germline, CDR1 is SGHRS and CDR2 YFSETQ. CDR3 length: 17 residues. V was pared by 0 bases and J by 7 bases, with 15 bases of the junction left unmatched. The CDR3 loop reads CASSLGDSMLLSGGYTF. The CDR3 nucleotides read TGCGCCAGCAGCTTGGGGGACAGCATGCTGCTGAGCGGTGGCTACACCTTC.

The chain carries TRBV6-5 and TRBJ2-2, with a tentative D call TRBD2 (5 bases). Germline assignment: CDR1 MNHEY and CDR2 SVGAGI. V lost 5 bases and J lost 9, with 16 bases in between. The CDR3 is made up of 14 amino acids. CDR3 DNA sequence: TGTGCCAGCAGTCCGCCGGGGAGAGGGTGGGAGCTGTTTTTT. It is translated as CASSPPGRGWELFF.

This clone turned up a few times. The rearrangement links TRBV11-3 to TRBJ2-3; 14 nucleotides line up with TRBD2. The CDR3 spans 20 residues. J was trimmed by 4 bases and V by 2 bases; bases with no gene match: 14. Germline values: CDR1 SGHNT, CDR2 YENEEA. The DNA for the CDR3 is TGTGCCAGCAGCTTACGGCCTCCGACTAGCGGGGGGGCCGGCGCAGATACGCAGTATTTT. Translating it yields CASSLRPPTSGGAGADTQYF.

The chain links TRBV7-6 to TRBJ2-1, with 14 bases identical to TRBD2. V shed 5 bases and J 4 bases; nucleotides not matched to a gene: 10. The germline CDR1 and CDR2 sequences are SGHVS and FNYEAQ. The CDR3 runs 18 residues. In DNA form, the CDR3 reads TGTGCCAGCAGCCCCGCCGGGACTAGCGGGAGTAGGTACAATGAGCAGTTCTTC. This translates into CASSPAGTSGSRYNEQFF.

This clone was seen more than once but under ten times. V gene TRBV21-1 combines with J gene TRBJ1-3; no check of the table's D call, TRBD1, against the DNA was made. TRBV21-1 is deemed a pseudogene. The CDR3 extends over 18 amino acids. The CDR3 protein is CASSLGQGRMVPGNTIYF. CDR3 DNA: TGTGCCAGCAGCCTCGGACAGGGTCGAATGGTACCGGGAAACACCATATATTTT.

The V and J genes are TRBV11-1 and TRBJ2-6; unclear D gene. CDR3 length: 15 amino acids. Germline assignment: CDR1 SGHAT and CDR2 FQDESV (reference sequence). Deletions cut 2 bases from V and 0 bases from J, with 5 bases between. The CDR3 loop reads CASSLSSSGANVLTF. The CDR3 DNA follows: TGTGCCAGCAGCTTATCGAGCTCTGGGGCCAACGTCCTGACTTTC.

J is TRBJ2-2 and V is TRBV18; 11 nucleotides match TRBD2. This CDR3 comprises 17 residues. With V trimmed by 3 bases and J by 3 bases, 6 bases remained unmatched. Germline CDR1 and CDR2: KGHSH and LQKENI. CDR3: CASSPQLAGDHTGELFF. CDR3 coding DNA: TGTGCCAGCTCACCCCAACTAGCGGGAGATCACACCGGGGAGCTGTTTTTT.

The V gene is TRBV24-1, the J gene TRBJ1-2; no definite D call. This CDR3 has 14 residues. The germline CDR1 and CDR2 sequences are KGHDR and SFDVKD. Trimming cost V 3 bases and J 3 bases, with 10 bases left between them. CDR3 loop: CATSDRGRDYGYTF. CDR3 in DNA: TGTGCCACCAGTGATCGAGGGAGGGACTATGGCTACACCTTC.

CDR3 protein: CAWSRTLYEQYF. CDR3 nucleotide sequence: TGTGCCTGGAGCCGGACACTCTACGAGCAGTACTTC. This chain uses TRBV30 with TRBJ2-7, with a tentative D call TRBD1 (5 bases). The CDR3 covers 12 residues. Germline CDR1 and CDR2: GTSNPN and SVGIG (reference sequence). The V end lost 3 bases, the J end lost 3 bases, and 9 bases lay between the germline ends.

This chain joins TRBV6-5 and TRBJ1-2; a possible D gene is TRBD1 (6 bases). The CDR3 has 14 amino acids. The V gene's germline CDR1 is MNHEY and CDR2 SVGAGI. Trimming removed 5 bases at V and 2 bases at J, with 12 bases between. Written as DNA, the CDR3 is TGTGCCAGCAGTCGCGGACAGACGAACTATGGCTACACCTTC. It is translated as CASSRGQTNYGYTF.

J is TRBJ2-1 and V is TRBV24-1; TRBD2 matches at 7 bases. With V trimmed by 2 bases and J by 9 bases, 12 bases remained unmatched. CDR3 size: 16 residues. CDR1 is KGHDR and CDR2 is SFDVKD in the germline V gene. The CDR3 DNA reads TGTGCCACCAGTGATTCGACACTAGCGACCTTTGGTGAGCAGTTCTTC. Amino acid sequence: CATSDSTLATFGEQFF.

The rearrangement joins TRBV2 to TRBJ2-5; the D gene is possibly TRBD1 (5 bases). This CDR3 has 14 amino acids. The V end lost 0 bases, the J end lost 5 bases, and 10 bases lay between the germline ends. Per the germline V gene, CDR1 is SNHLY and CDR2 is FYNNEI. CDR3 in amino acids: CASSEARRGETQYF. The CDR3 region has the DNA TGTGCCAGCAGTGAAGCGCGTAGGGGCGAGACCCAGTACTTC.

The chain combines TRBV11-3 with TRBJ2-3; 8 bases align to TRBD1. In germline, CDR1 is SGHNT, CDR2 YENEEA. The CDR3 length is 15 residues. V shed 6 bases, J shed 7 bases, and the junction held 12 bases outside the gene matches. The CDR3 DNA sequence: TGTGCCAGCAGTCTAGGGTCAGGGGGCGAAAATACGCAGTATTTT. Its protein is CASSLGSGGENTQYF.

The gene calls are TRBV5-6 and TRBJ1-3; D is possibly TRBD1 (5 bases). This CDR3 has 14 residues. From germline, CDR1 is SGHDT and CDR2 YYEEEE. V lost 1 base to trimming and J lost 4 bases, with 9 bases between them. This CDR3 reads CASSLTGAGNTIYF. In DNA, the CDR3 is TGTGCCAGCAGCTTGACAGGCGCCGGAAACACCATATATTTT.

V is TRBV18 and J is TRBJ1-5; 8 nucleotides line up with TRBD1. The germline V gene has CDR1 KGHSH and CDR2 LQKENI. The CDR3 runs 13 residues. Losses at the gene ends were 3 bases for V and 8 bases for J; bases not matched to a gene: 3. The CDR3 coding sequence is TGTGCCAGCTCACCGGGACAGGTCGAGCCCCAGCATTTT. It yields the protein CASSPGQVEPQHF. The complete variable domain, with remaining parts taken from reference TRBV18 and TRBJ1-5, reads NAGVMQNPRHLVRRRGQEARLRCSPMKGHSHVYWYRQLPEEGLKFMVYLQKENIIDESGMPKERFSAEFPKEGPSILRIQQVVRGDSAAYFCASSPGQVEPQHFGDGTRLSIL.